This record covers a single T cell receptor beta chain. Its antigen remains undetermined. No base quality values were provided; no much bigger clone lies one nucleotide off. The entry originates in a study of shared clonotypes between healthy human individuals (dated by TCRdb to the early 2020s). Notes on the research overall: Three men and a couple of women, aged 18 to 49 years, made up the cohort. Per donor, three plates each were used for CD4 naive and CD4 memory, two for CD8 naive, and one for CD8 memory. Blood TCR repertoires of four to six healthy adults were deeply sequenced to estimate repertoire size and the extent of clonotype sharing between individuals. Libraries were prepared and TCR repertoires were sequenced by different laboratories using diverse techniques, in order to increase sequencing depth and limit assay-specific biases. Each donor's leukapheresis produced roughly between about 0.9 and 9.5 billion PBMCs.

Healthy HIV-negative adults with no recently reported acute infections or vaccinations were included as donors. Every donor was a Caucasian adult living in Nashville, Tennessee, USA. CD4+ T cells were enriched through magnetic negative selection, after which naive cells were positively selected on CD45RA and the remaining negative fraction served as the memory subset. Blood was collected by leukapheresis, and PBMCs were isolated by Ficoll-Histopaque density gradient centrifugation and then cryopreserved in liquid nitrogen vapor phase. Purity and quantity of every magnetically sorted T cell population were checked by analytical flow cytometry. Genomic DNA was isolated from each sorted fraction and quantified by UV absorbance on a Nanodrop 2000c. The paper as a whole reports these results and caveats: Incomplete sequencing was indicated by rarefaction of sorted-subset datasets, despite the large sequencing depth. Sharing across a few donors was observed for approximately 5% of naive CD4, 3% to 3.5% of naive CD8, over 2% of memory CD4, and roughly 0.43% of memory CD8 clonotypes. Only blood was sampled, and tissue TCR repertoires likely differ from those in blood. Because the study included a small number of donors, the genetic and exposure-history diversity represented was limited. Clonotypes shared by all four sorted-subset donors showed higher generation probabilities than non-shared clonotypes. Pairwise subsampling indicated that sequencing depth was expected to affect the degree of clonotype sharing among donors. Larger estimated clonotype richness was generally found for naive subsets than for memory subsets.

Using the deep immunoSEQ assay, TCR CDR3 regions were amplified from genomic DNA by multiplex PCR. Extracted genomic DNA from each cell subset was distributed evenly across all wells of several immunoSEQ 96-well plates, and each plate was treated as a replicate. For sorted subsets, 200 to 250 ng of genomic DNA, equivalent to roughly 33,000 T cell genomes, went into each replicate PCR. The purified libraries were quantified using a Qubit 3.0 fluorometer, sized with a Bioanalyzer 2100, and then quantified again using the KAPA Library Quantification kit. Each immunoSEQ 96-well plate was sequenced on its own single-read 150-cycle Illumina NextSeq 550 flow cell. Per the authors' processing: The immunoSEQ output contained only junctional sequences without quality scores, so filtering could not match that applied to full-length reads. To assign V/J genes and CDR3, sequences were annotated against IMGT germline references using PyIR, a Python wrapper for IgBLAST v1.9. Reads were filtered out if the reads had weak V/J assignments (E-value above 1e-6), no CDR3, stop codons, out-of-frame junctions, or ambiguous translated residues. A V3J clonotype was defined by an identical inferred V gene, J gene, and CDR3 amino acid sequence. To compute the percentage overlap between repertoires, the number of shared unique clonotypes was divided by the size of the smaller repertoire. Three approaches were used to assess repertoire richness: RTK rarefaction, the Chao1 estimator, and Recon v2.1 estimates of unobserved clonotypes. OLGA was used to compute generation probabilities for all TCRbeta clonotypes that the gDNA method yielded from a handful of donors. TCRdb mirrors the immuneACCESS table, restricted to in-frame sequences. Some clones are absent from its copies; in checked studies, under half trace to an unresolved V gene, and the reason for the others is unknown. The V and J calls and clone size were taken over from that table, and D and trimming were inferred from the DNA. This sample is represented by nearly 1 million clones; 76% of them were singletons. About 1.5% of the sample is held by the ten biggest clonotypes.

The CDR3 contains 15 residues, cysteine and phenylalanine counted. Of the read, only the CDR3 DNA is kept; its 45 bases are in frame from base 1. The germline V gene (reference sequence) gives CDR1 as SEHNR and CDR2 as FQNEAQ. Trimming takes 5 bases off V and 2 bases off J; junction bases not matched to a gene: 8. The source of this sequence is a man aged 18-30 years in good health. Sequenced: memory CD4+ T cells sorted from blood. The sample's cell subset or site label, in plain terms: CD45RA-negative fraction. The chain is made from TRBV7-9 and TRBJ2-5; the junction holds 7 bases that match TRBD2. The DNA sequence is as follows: TGTGCCAGCAGCGACCCCCTAGCGGCACAAGAGACCCAGTACTTC. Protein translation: CASSDPLAAQETQYF.